This T cell receptor beta chain was sequenced in a study of blood T cell repertoires in COVID-19. Overall study context: The United States, Italy and Spain provided the acute and convalescent COVID-19 samples. T cells, B-cell-depleted T cells, or PBMCs provided the cDNA or gDNA that served as material.

This CDR3 is built from 11 residues. Germline loops: CDR1 GTSNPN, CDR2 SVGIG (reference sequence). The V and J ends lost 4 bases and 4 bases respectively, with 7 bases between them. The assay was immunoSEQ multiplex PCR, and TCRdb's table has in-frame clones only and misses some. The table has about 210,000 clones, about nine tenths seen once. The chain uses TRBV30 and TRBJ2-5; D unclear. The receptor was isolated from a man younger than 35 with active or convalescent COVID-19. Material for sequencing was peripheral blood. The CDR3 region is CAWKSGETQYF. In DNA form, the CDR3 reads TGTGCCTGGAAGTCGGGAGAGACCCAGTACTTC. Full variable domain (rest looked up from reference TRBV30 and TRBJ2-5): SQTIHQWPATLVQPVGSPLSLECTVEGTSNPNLYWYRQAAGRGLQLLFYSVGIGQISSEVPQNLSASRPQDRQFILSSKKLLLSDSGFYLCAWKSGETQYFGPGTRLLVL.